This paragraph covers one T cell receptor (beta chain) sequence. Antigen: not known. The data stem from a study of cytomegalovirus exposure and HLA in healthy donors. The study's findings and limits: Reported performance of the classifier showed diagnosis of cytomegalovirus status with high specificity and sensitivity. Specific recognition of CMV antigens was confirmed in vitro for three chains (all CMV-associated).

TCRdb's copy holds only in-frame clones and misses some; the assay was immunoSEQ multiplex PCR. The table records around 260,000 clones, about 90% of them present only once. Germline V gene lookup returns CDR1 ENHRY and CDR2 SYGVKD. The CDR3 has 15 amino acids. Germline trimming cut 3 bases from V and 5 bases from J; bases unmatched to any gene: 7. Sequencing input: PBMCs. This sequence joins TRBV10-3 and TRBJ2-5, with 9 bases identical to TRBD2. This TCR came from a woman aged 25 to 45 in good health and CMV-seronegative. The CDR3: CAISDDSGSAETQYF. In DNA, the CDR3 is TGTGCCATCAGTGACGATAGCGGGAGCGCGGAGACCCAGTACTTC.